This TCR beta chain was captured by sequencing in a study of cytomegalovirus exposure and HLA in healthy donors. Study overall: T cells numbering around 200 million yielded 95 million to 140 million unique TCR beta sequences in an earlier analysis. Study-level findings and limits: The study designated about 180 TCR beta chains cytomegalovirus-associated. Later analysis showed most CMV-associated TCR beta chains appearing HLA-restricted.

For this clone: The antigen remains unidentified.

With 60 Vbeta and 13 Jbeta primers, the PCR was carried out. Original processing methods: Tens of millions of unique TCR beta chains, 9.5 million to 11 million of them shared, were counted by a later analysis. TCRdb's table, derived via immunoSEQ multiplex PCR, lists solely in-frame clones and lacks some. That table furnishes V, J and clone size, whereas the DNA furnished D and trimming. In the table there are under 200,000 clones, approximately 80% of which are singletons. Trimming removed 0 bases at V and 2 bases at J, with 16 bases between. The V gene's germline CDR1 is SGHDT and CDR2 YYEEEE. There are 17 residues in the CDR3.

Sequenced sample: PBMCs. This rearrangement joins TRBV5-6 to TRBJ2-3; D gene uncertain. The receptor comes from a man aged 18 to 29 in good health and CMV-seropositive. CDR3 bases: TGTGCCAGCAGCTTGGACGGAGTTAGGTCGCCCACAGATACGCAGTATTTT. Amino acids: CASSLDGVRSPTDTQYF.